Described below is a single T cell receptor (beta chain) sequence and its context. The length of the CDR3 is 16 residues. CDR1 and CDR2 from the germline V gene are LNHNV and YYDKDF (reference sequence). After removal of 0 bases from V and 7 bases from J, the junction contained 6 bases not matched to a gene. The sample belongs to a study of blood T cell repertoires in COVID-19. As for the study in general: The study drew acute and convalescent COVID-19 samples from the United States, Italy and Spain. In each case, the material was cDNA or gDNA derived from T cells, B-cell-depleted T cells, or PBMCs.

The authors' processing: Counts of nucleated cells, estimated from reference gene primer amplification, were obtained. The assay was immunoSEQ multiplex PCR, and TCRdb's table has in-frame clones only and misses some. V, J and clone size reflect that table, while D and trimming were determined from the DNA. The data hold about 250,000 clones, with less than 90% observed a single time. Sequencing was performed on peripheral blood. This TCR derives from a woman in her forties who had recovered from COVID-19. The chain combines TRBV15 with TRBJ2-1; TRBD1 matches 10 bases. The CDR3 DNA follows: TGTGCCACCAGCAGAGATGACAGGGGGCTAGGAAATGAGCAGTTCTTC. Encoded protein: CATSRDDRGLGNEQFF.